This is a list of T cell receptor beta chains from one sample in a study of T cell responses to AZD1222 COVID-19 vaccine. Here immunoSEQ multiplex PCR was the method, and the copy in TCRdb shows in-frame clones only, minus some. The data show roughly 180,000 clones, about 93% seen once. The specimen comprised peripheral blood, sampled 28 days after the second AZD1222 dose. Source of these receptors: an adult who received the AZD1222 COVID-19 vaccine. CDR3s include the opening cysteine and the closing phenylalanine or tryptophan. The D gene is left open where the match is weak. Clone size is not always given. Where it is, it says once, few, many or a class for expanded clones.

TGTGCCAGCGTGCCTGGGACAGGGTACCAGCCCCAGCATTTT	CASVPGTGYQPQHF	TRBV19	.	TRBJ1-5	TRBD1
TGTGCGTCTCTACCGGGACAGTCCTACGAGCAGTACTTC	CASLPGQSYEQYF	TRBV28	.	TRBJ2-7	TRBD1
TGTGCCAGCTCACCAGATCGGGGGGGTTACAATGAGCAGTTCTTC	CASSPDRGGYNEQFF	TRBV18	.	TRBJ2-1	TRBD2
TGTGCCAGCAGCCAAGTGGGGGCCGAGCAGCCCCAGCATTTT	CASSQVGAEQPQHF	TRBV3-1/TRBV3-2	.	TRBJ1-5	.
TGTGCCAGCAGTGAAACCCTAGGGACAGGGGATAGAAACACCATATATTTT	CASSETLGTGDRNTIYF	TRBV6-1	.	TRBJ1-3	TRBD1
TGCGCCAGCAGCCAAGATACAGGGACAGCATACGAGCAGTACTTC	CASSQDTGTAYEQYF	TRBV4-3	.	TRBJ2-7	TRBD1
TGCAGCGTTGTAGTTCCAGGGATAATTGAAGCTTTCTTT	CSVVVPGIIEAFF	TRBV29-1	few	TRBJ1-1	.
TGTGCCAGCAGCGTAGGACAACCGGGGTCACCCCTCCACTTT	CASSVGQPGSPLHF	TRBV9	.	TRBJ1-6	.
TGTGCCAGCAGGAACCTCGACTTGAGCACAGATACGCAGTATTTT	CASRNLDLSTDTQYF	TRBV2	.	TRBJ2-3	.
TGCGCCAGCAGCCAATCGCAGGGGGCGCGCAATGAGCAGTTCTTC	CASSQSQGARNEQFF	TRBV4-3	few	TRBJ2-1	TRBD1
TGTGCAGGAGGGGGCTCCTATAATTCACCCCTCCACTTT	CAGGGSYNSPLHF	TRBV2	.	TRBJ1-6	.
TGTGCCAGCAGCCACTACCCTCGGGGTTACGGCACTGAAGCTTTCTTT	CASSHYPRGYGTEAFF	TRBV3-1/TRBV3-2	once	TRBJ1-1	.
TGTGCCAGCTCACCTCTCGGGACAGGCGAGCAGTACTTC	CASSPLGTGEQYF	TRBV18	once	TRBJ2-7	TRBD1
TGTGCCAGCAGCTCCTTTATCCAGGGGGCTTTCTTT	CASSSFIQGAFF	TRBV12-3/TRBV12-4	.	TRBJ1-1	.
TGCGCCAGCAGCCTAAGTGGAGTGTCAGCCAACAATGAGCAGTTCTTC	CASSLSGVSANNEQFF	TRBV4-1	once	TRBJ2-1	.
TGTGCCAGCAGTGAAGAACAGGGGGTGAACACTGAAGCTTTCTTT	CASSEEQGVNTEAFF	TRBV2	.	TRBJ1-1	TRBD1
TGTGCCAGCAGTTTAGCGGGGTACAATCAGCCCCAGCATTTT	CASSLAGYNQPQHF	TRBV27	.	TRBJ1-5	.
TGTGCCAGCAGGGGACAGAGGAACACTGAAGCTTTCTTT	CASRGQRNTEAFF	TRBV7-2	.	TRBJ1-1	TRBD1
TGTGCCAGCAGTTACTCGAATCGGCGGATCCTCGGGGGAAATGAGCAGTTCTTC	CASSYSNRRILGGNEQFF	TRBV6-2/TRBV6-3	.	TRBJ2-1	.
TGTGCCAGCAGTGACACCTTTGGAAACACCATATATTTT	CASSDTFGNTIYF	TRBV6-1	.	TRBJ1-3	.
TGTGCTAGTGGTTTGGTCGGACAGGGCAGGGCTTTCTTT	CASGLVGQGRAFF	TRBV12-5	.	TRBJ1-1	TRBD1
TGTGCCAGCAGCTCCCCCAGGGCCCCTCTCGAGCAGTACTTC	CASSSPRAPLEQYF	TRBV7-8	.	TRBJ2-7	.
TGTGCCATCAGTGGGGGACAGAATGAAAAACTGTTTTTT	CAISGGQNEKLFF	TRBV10-3	.	TRBJ1-4	TRBD1
TGTGCCAGCAGTTGGGGGGACCAGCCCCAGCATTTT	CASSWGDQPQHF	TRBV28	once	TRBJ1-5	.
TGTGCCAGCAGCTCAGGTCTGAACTCCTACAATGAGCAGTTCTTC	CASSSGLNSYNEQFF	TRBV7-8	.	TRBJ2-1	.
TGTGCCAGCTCACCACTCGACTCGGGACTAGCGTCTTACAATGAGCAGTTCTTC	CASSPLDSGLASYNEQFF	TRBV18	.	TRBJ2-1	TRBD2
TGTGCCAGCAGCTTTTCTGGGCTACAGAACACTGAAGCTTTCTTT	CASSFSGLQNTEAFF	TRBV7-9	.	TRBJ1-1	.
TGTGCCAGCAGCTTCCGGGGACCAACTAATGAAAAACTGTTTTTT	CASSFRGPTNEKLFF	TRBV5-6	.	TRBJ1-4	.